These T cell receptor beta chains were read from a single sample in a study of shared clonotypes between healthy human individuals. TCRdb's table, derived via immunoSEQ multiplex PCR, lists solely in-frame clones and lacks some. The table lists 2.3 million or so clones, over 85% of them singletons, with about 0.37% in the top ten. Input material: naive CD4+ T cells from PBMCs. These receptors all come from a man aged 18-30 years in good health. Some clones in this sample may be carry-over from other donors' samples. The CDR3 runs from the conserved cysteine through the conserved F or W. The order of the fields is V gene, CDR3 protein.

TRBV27,CASRGSGSVSGELFF
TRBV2,CASPSGNGVDTQYF
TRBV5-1,CASSLGSGKETYEQYF
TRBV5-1,CASSLDGDNEKLFF
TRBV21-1,CARPRGGEREKSYNEQFF
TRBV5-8,CASSVTGGPRTGELFF
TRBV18,CASSEVSTGELFF
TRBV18,CASSLTGTGDYEQYF
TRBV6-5,CASRPGLFYGYTF
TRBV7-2,CASSLGQAGPYEQYF
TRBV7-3,CASSIRQGGGYTF
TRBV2,CASSVPRGIYNEQFF
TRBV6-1,CASSPVLNEQFF
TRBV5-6,CASSLDRRTYEQYF
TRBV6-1,CASSEAGTHGGYTF
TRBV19,CASISWGSGNTIYF
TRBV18,CASSPGGETQYF
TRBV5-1,CASSSNQGEVQYF
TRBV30,CAWGQGDYNEQFF
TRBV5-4,CASSLGLAGAWEQYF
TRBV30,CAWSVTTYGASYEQYF
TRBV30,CAWSVPGQGVGNTEAFF
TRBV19,CASSRAGNQPQHF
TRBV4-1,CASSPGTGNGYTF
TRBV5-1,CASSLASLSQDYGYTF
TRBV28,CASSNRDYGYTF
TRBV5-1,CASSLVSSGSLSYEQYF
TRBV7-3,CASSPPRSSGANVLTF
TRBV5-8,CASSRRASYGYTF
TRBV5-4,CASSTAQGTYEQYF
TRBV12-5,CASGLAIGRINTEAFF
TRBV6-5,CASSQLRTGFVYTF
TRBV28,CASRSGTASGNTIYF
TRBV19,CASSSTLAGGPGTQYF
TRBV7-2,CASSSGAVAHEQYF
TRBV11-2,CATQGAVDEKLFF
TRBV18,CASFRDGNEKLFF
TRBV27,CASSLRLAGEQFF
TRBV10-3,CATSARQGAGYNEQFF
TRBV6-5,CASSFKTKPLGTEAFF
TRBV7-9,CASSVSGTGTYEQYF
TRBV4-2,CASSRTAALSYEQYF
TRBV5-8,CASSLPGENYGYTF
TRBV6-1,CASSDRAIGANVLTF
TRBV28,CASSLDWSGYTF
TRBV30,CASLRTGTGNEQFF